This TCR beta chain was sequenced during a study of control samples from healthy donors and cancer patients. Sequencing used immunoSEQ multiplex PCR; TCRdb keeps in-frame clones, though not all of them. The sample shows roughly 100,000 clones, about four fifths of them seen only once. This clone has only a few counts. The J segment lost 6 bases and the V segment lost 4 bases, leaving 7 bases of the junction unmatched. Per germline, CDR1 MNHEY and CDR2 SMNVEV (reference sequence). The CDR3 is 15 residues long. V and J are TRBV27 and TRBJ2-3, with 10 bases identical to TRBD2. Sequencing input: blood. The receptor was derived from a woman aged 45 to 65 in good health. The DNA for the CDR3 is TGTGCCAGCAGTTCCCTCGGACTAGCGGCTGATACGCAGTATTTT. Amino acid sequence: CASSSLGLAADTQYF.